Here is one T cell receptor (beta chain) with its context. A read error may explain this, as a much larger clone is one base away. This CDR3 region has 15 residues. In TCRdb, the 5' RACE reads were re-called with MiXCR into one record per CDR3 protein. Of hundreds of thousands of distinct CDR3 sequences listed, roughly 25% are singletons. This sample was included in a study of CD8 T cells in ankylosing spondylitis. The material sequenced was blood, either unsorted or a sorted T cell fraction (not recorded which). The chain uses TRBV12-3 or TRBV12-4 and TRBJ2-5, with D tentatively TRBD2 (5 bases). The receptor was isolated from a male donor with ankylosing spondylitis or in good health (not recorded which). CDR3: CARSLFGEHSETQYF. CDR3 DNA sequence: TGTGCCCGCAGTTTGTTTGGGGAGCACTCGGAGACCCAGTACTTC.